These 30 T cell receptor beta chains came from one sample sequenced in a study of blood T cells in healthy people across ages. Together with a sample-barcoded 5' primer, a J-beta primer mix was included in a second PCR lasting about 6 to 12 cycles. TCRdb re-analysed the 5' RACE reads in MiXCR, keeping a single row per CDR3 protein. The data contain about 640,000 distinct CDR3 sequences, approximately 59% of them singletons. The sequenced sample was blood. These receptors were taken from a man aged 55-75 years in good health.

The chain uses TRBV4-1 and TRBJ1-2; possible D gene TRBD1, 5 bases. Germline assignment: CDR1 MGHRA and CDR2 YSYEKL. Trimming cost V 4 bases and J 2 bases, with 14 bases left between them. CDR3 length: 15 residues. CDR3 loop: CASSPSPTANYGYTF. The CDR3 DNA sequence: TGCGCCAGCAGCCCGAGCCCGACAGCGAACTATGGCTACACCTTC.

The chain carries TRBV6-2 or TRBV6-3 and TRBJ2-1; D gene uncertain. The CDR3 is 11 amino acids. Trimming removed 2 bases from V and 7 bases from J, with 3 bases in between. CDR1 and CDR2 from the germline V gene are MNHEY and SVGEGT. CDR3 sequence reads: CASSYKNEQFF. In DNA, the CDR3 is TGTGCCAGCAGTTACAAGAATGAGCAGTTCTTC.

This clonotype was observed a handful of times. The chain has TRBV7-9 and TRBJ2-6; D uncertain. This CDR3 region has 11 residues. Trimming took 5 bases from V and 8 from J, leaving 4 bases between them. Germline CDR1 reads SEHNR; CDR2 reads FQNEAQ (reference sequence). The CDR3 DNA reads TGTGCCAGCAGCCAGACCAACGTCCTGACTTTC. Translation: CASSQTNVLTF. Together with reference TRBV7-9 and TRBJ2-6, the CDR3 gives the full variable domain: DTGVSQNPRHKITKRGQNVTFRCDPISEHNRLYWYRQTLGQGPEFLTYFQNEAQLEKSRLLSDRFSAERPKGSFSTLEIQRTEQGDSAMYLCASSQTNVLTFGAGSRLTVL.

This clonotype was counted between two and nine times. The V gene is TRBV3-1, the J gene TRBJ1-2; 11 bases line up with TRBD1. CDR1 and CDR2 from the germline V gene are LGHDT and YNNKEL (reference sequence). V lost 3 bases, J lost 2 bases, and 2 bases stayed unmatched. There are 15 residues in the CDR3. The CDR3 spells CASSHRDRGNYGYTF. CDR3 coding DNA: TGTGCCAGCAGCCACAGGGACAGGGGGAACTATGGCTACACCTTC.

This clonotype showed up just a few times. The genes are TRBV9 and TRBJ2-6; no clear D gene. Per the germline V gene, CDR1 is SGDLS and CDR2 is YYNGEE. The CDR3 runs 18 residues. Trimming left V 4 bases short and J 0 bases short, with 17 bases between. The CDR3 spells CASSLRTVKSSGANVLTF. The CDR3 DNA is TGTGCCAGCAGCCTCCGGACGGTCAAAAGCTCTGGGGCCAACGTCCTGACTTTC. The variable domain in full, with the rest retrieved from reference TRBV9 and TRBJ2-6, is DSGVTQTPKHLITATGQRVTLRCSPRSGDLSVYWYQQSLDQGLQFLIQYYNGEERAKGNILERFSAQQFPDLHSELNLSSLELGDSALYFCASSLRTVKSSGANVLTFGAGSRLTVL.

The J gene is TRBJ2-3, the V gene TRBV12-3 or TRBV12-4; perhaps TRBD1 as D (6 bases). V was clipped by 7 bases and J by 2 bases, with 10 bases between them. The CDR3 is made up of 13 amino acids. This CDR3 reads CASTGHNTDTQYF. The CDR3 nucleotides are TGTGCCAGCACGGGACACAACACAGATACGCAGTATTTT.

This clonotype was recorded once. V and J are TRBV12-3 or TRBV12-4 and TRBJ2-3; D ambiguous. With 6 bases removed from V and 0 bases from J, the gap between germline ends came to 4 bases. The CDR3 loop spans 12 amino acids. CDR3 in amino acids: CASRDSTDTQYF. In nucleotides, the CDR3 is TGTGCCAGCAGGGACAGCACAGATACGCAGTATTTT.

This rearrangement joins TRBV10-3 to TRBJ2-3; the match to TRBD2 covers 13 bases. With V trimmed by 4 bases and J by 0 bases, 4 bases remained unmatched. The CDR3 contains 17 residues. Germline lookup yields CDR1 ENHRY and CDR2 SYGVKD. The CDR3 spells CAISGLAGGGSTDTQYF. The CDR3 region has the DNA TGTGCCATCAGTGGACTAGCGGGGGGCGGGAGCACAGATACGCAGTATTTT.

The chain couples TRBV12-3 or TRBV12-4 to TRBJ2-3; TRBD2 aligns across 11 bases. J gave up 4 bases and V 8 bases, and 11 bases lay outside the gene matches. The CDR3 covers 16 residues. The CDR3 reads CASGSASGGRADTQYF. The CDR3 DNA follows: TGTGCCAGCGGCTCGGCTAGCGGGGGGAGAGCAGATACGCAGTATTTT.

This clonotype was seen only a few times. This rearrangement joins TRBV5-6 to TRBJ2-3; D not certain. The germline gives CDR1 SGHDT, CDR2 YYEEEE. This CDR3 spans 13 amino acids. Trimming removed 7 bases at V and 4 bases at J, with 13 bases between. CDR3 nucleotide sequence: TGTGCCAGCGGTCAGGTTGGGTCAGATACGCAGTATTTT. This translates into CASGQVGSDTQYF.

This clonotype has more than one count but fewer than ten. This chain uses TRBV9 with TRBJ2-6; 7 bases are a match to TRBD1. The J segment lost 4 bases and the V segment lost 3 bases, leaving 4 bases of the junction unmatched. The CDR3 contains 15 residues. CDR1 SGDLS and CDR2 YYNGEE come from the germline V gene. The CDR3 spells CASSAQTGGANVLTF. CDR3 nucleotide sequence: TGTGCCAGCAGCGCCCAGACAGGGGGGGCCAACGTCCTGACTTTC.

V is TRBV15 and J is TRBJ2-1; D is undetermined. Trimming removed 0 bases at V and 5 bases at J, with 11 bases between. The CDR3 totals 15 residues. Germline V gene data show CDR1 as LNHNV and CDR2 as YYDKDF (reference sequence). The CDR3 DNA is TGTGCCACCAGCAGAGATCTGGCTAGAAACAATGAGCAGTTCTTC. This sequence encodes CATSRDLARNNEQFF. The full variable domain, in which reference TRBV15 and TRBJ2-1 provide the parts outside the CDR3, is DAMVIQNPRYQVTQFGKPVTLSCSQTLNHNVMYWYQQKSSQAPKLLFHYYDKDFNNEADTPDNFQSRRPNTSFCFLDIRSPGLGDTAMYLCATSRDLARNNEQFFGPGTRLTVL.

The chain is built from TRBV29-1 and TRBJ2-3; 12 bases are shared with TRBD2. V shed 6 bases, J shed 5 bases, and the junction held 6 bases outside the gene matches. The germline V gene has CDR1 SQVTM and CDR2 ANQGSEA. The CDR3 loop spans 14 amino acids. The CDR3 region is CSVRTSGVGDTQYF. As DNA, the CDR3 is TGCAGCGTACGGACTAGCGGGGTTGGAGATACGCAGTATTTT.

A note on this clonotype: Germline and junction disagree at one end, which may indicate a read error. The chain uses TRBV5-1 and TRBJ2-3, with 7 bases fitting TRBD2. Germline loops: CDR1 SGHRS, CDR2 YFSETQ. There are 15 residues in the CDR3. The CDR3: CASSTGDYFTNTQYF. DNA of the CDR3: TGCGCCAGCAGCACCGGGGACTACTTCACAAATACGCAGTATTTT.

The CDR3 protein is CASRDGSNEKLFF. The CDR3 DNA reads TGTGCCAGCAGGGACGGCAGCAATGAAAAACTGTTTTTT. This chain uses TRBV6-5 with TRBJ1-4; D call uncertain. This CDR3 is built from 13 residues. Trimming took off 6 bases at V and 5 bases at J, with 10 bases between the two ends. CDR1 is MNHEY, CDR2 SVGAGI, per germline.

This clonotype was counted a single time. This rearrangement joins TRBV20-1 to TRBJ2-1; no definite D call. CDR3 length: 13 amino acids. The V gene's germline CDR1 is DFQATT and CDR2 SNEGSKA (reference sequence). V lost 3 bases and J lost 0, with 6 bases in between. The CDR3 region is CSAREISYNEQFF. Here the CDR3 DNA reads TGCAGTGCTAGGGAAATCTCCTACAATGAGCAGTTCTTC.

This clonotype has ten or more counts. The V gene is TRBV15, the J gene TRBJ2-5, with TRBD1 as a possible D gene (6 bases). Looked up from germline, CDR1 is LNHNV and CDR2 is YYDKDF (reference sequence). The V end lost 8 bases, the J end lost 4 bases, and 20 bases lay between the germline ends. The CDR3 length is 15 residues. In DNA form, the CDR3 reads TGTGCCACCTCCCAAGTAGGACAGTTTGGAGAGACCCAGTACTTC. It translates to CATSQVGQFGETQYF.

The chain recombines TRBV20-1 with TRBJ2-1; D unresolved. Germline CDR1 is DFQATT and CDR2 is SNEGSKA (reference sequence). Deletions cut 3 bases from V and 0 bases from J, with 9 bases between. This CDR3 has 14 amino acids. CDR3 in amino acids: CSASHGASYNEQFF. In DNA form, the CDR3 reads TGCAGTGCTAGTCACGGAGCCTCCTACAATGAGCAGTTCTTC.

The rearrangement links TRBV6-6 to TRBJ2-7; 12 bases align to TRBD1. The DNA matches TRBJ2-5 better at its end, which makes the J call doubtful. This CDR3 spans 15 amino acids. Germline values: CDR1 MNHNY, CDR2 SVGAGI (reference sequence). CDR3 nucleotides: TGTGCCAGCAGGGGGACAGGGGGCCATCAGGAGACCCAGTACTTC. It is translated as CASRGTGGHQETQYF.

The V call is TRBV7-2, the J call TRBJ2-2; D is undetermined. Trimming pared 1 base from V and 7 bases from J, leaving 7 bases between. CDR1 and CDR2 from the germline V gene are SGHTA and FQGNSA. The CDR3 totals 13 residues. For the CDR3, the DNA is TGTGCCAGCAGCTTAGATTCCAGCGGGGAGCTGTTTTTT. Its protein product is CASSLDSSGELFF.

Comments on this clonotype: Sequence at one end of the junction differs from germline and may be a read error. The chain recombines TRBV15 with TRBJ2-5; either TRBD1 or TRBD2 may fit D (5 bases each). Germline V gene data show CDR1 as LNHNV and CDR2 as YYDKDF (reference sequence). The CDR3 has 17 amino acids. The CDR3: CATGRDRRIGAEETQYF. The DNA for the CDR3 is TGTGCCACCGGCAGAGATCGGAGGATTGGGGCGGAAGAGACCCAGTACTTC.

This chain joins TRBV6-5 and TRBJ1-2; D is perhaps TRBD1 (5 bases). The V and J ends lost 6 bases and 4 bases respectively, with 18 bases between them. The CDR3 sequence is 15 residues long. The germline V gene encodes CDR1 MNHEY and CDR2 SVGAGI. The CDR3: CASSSLAAGTYGYTF. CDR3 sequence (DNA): TGTGCCAGCAGCTCCCTGGCGGCAGGGACCTATGGCTACACCTTC.

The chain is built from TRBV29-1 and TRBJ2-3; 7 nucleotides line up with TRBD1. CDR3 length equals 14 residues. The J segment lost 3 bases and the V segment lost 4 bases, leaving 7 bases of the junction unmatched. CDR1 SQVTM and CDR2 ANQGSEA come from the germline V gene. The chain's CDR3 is CSVGPGQSTDTQYF. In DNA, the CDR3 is TGCAGCGTTGGGCCGGGACAGTCTACAGATACGCAGTATTTT.

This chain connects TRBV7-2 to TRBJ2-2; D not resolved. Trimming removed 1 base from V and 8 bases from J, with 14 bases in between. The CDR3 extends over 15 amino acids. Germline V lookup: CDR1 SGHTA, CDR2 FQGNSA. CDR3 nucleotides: TGTGCCAGCAGCTTAGGATTGTACAACGCGGGGGAGCTGTTTTTT. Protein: CASSLGLYNAGELFF. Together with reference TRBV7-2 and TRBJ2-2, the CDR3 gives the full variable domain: GAGVSQSPSNKVTEKGKDVELRCDPISGHTALYWYRQSLGQGLEFLIYFQGNSAPDKSGLPSDRFSAERTGGSVSTLTIQRTQQEDSAVYLCASSLGLYNAGELFFGEGSRLTVL.

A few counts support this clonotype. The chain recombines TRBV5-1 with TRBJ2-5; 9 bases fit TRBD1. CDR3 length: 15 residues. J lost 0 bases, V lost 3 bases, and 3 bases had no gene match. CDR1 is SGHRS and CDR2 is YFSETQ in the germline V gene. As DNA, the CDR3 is TGCGCCAGCAGCTATAACAGGGGGCACCAAGAGACCCAGTACTTC. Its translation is CASSYNRGHQETQYF.

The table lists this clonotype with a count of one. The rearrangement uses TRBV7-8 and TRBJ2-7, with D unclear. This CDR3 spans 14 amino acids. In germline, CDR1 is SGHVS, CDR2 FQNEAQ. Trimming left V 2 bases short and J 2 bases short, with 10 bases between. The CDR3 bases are TGTGCCAGCAGCTTAAGGGCAGACGCCTACGAGCAGTACTTC. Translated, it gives CASSLRADAYEQYF.

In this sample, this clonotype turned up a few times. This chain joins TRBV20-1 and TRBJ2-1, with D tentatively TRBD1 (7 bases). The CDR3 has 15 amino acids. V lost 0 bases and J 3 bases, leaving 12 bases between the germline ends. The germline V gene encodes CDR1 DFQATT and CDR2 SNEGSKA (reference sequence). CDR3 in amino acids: CSARDRGTVYNEQFF. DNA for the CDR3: TGCAGTGCTAGAGATCGGGGGACAGTCTACAATGAGCAGTTCTTC.

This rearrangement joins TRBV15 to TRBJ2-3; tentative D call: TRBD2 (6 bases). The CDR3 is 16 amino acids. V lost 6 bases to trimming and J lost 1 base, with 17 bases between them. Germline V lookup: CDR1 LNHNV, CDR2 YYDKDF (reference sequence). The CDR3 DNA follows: TGTGCCACCAGTACGGGGCCCTCGGGAGGCACAGATACGCAGTATTTT. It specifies CATSTGPSGGTDTQYF.

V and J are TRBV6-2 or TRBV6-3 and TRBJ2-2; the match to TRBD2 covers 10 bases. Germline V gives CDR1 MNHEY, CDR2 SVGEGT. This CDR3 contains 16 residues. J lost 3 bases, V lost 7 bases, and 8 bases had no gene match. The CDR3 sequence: CASNRAGGPDTGELFF. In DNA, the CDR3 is TGTGCCAGCAATCGAGCGGGGGGGCCGGACACCGGGGAGCTGTTTTTT.

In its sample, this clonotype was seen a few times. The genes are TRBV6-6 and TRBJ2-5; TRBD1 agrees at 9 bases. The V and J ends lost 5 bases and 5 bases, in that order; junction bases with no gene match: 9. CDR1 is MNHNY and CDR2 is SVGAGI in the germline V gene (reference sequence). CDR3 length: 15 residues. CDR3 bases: TGTGCCAGCAGTAGGACAGGGGTTCAAGCGGAGACCCAGTACTTC. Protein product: CASSRTGVQAETQYF.